Presented here are 26 T cell receptor beta chains from one specimen sequenced in a study of T cell clones after liver transplantation. Sequenced by immunoSEQ multiplex PCR; TCRdb stores in-frame clones only, minus some. Here the sample spans roughly 120,000 clones, approximately 90% being singletons. The sample in question was CD4+ T cells from blood, obtained 12 months after liver transplant. These receptors all stem from a human patient who received a liver transplant. Some of the T cells may derive from the graft donor.

The rearrangement uses TRBV18 and TRBJ2-1, with D tentatively TRBD1 or TRBD2 (6 bases each). Germline values: CDR1 KGHSH, CDR2 LQKENI. CDR3 length equals 14 residues. V lost 3 bases and J lost 3, with 9 bases in between. The CDR3 sequence is CASSPEGVYNEQFF. DNA for the CDR3: TGTGCCAGCTCACCGGAGGGGGTCTACAATGAGCAGTTCTTC.

This sequence joins TRBV5-4 and TRBJ2-1; 11 bases match TRBD2. Unmatched junction bases numbered 3, after V lost 0 bases and J lost 7 bases. This CDR3 has 15 amino acids. Per germline, CDR1 SGHNT and CDR2 YYREEE (reference sequence). CDR3 loop: CASSLATSGSNEQFF. The CDR3 coding sequence is TGTGCCAGCAGCTTGGCAACTAGCGGGAGTAATGAGCAGTTCTTC. Together with reference TRBV5-4 and TRBJ2-1, the CDR3 gives the full variable domain: ETGVTQSPTHLIKTRGQQVTLRCSSQSGHNTVSWYQQALGQGPQFIFQYYREEENGRGNFPPRFSGLQFPNYSSELNVNALELDDSALYLCASSLATSGSNEQFFGPGTRLTVL.

The rearrangement links TRBV10-2 to TRBJ1-5, with 10 bases aligning to TRBD1. Germline values: CDR1 WSHSY, CDR2 SAAADI. The trim removed 5 bases at V and 5 bases at J, leaving 3 bases unmatched. The CDR3 has 14 amino acids. CDR3 nucleotides: TGCGCCAGCAGTTGGACAGGGGGGGATCAGCCCCAGCATTTT. Encoded protein: CASSWTGGDQPQHF.

Only one count was recorded for this clone. This chain joins TRBV2 and TRBJ1-1; perhaps TRBD1 as D (5 bases). The CDR3 extends over 16 amino acids. The V end lost 0 bases, the J end lost 2 bases, and 13 bases lay between the germline ends. Germline V gives CDR1 SNHLY, CDR2 FYNNEI. Here the CDR3 reads CASSEALRTTNTEAFF. DNA of the CDR3: TGTGCCAGCAGTGAAGCGCTGAGGACAACCAACACTGAAGCTTTCTTT.

The chain employs TRBV19 and TRBJ1-3; no definite D call. Germline V gives CDR1 LNHDA, CDR2 SQIVND (reference sequence). Trimming pared 7 bases from V and 4 bases from J, leaving 11 bases between. This CDR3 has 13 amino acids. The CDR3 region has the DNA TGTGCCAGTATCCCGACGGGGGGAAACACCATATATTTT. This gives the protein CASIPTGGNTIYF.

This clone was detected only once. The chain combines TRBV28 with TRBJ2-7; D ambiguous. The germline gives CDR1 MDHEN, CDR2 SYDVKM. V lost 7 bases and J 4 bases, leaving 11 bases between the germline ends. The CDR3 has 12 amino acids. The CDR3 DNA reads as TGTGCCAGCAACGCCCCCCCGTACGAGCAGTACTTC. Its protein is CASNAPPYEQYF. The entire variable domain, with the rest obtained from reference TRBV28 and TRBJ2-7, is as follows: DVKVTQSSRYLVKRTGEKVFLECVQDMDHENMFWYRQDPGLGLRLIYFSYDVKMKEKGDIPEGYSVSREKKERFSLILESASTNQTSMYLCASNAPPYEQYFGPGTRLTVT.

The rearrangement joins TRBV4-2 to TRBJ2-1, with D possibly matching TRBD2 (6 bases). The CDR3 is 13 amino acids. The germline CDR1 and CDR2 sequences are LGHNA and YNFKEQ. V was cut by 1 base and J by 5 bases, with 6 bases left in between. The CDR3 region has the DNA TGTGCCAGCAGCCAAGGGACTAACAATGAGCAGTTCTTC. Amino acids: CASSQGTNNEQFF.

The genes are TRBV5-6 and TRBJ2-6; D unresolved. The length of the CDR3 is 15 residues. Trimming took off 0 bases at V and 4 bases at J, with 8 bases between the two ends. Germline V gene data show CDR1 as SGHDT and CDR2 as YYEEEE. The CDR3, as DNA: TGTGCCAGCAGCTTGGAAGGCACCGGGGCCAACGTCCTGACTTTC. This codes for CASSLEGTGANVLTF.

The chain employs TRBV5-8 and TRBJ2-1; possible D gene TRBD2, 6 bases. The germline V gene has CDR1 SGHTS and CDR2 YDEGEE. The CDR3 spans 16 residues. V shed 2 bases and J shed 6 bases, with 18 bases lying between them. The CDR3 nucleotides read TGTGCCAGCAGCTTAAGAGAGCGGGCGGGTTTCAATGAGCAGTTCTTC. Translated, it gives CASSLRERAGFNEQFF.

The chain is built from TRBV10-2 and TRBJ1-1; possible D gene TRBD1, 5 bases. CDR3 size: 14 residues. The ends were cut back, 6 bases at V and 1 base at J, with 12 bases in the middle. Germline V gene lookup returns CDR1 WSHSY and CDR2 SAAADI. The chain's CDR3 is CASRLGPGNTEAFF. DNA for the CDR3: TGCGCCAGCAGGTTGGGGCCCGGGAACACTGAAGCTTTCTTT.

This clone occurred a few times. This sequence joins TRBV5-1 and TRBJ1-2; no clear D. Trimming removed 6 bases from V and 0 bases from J, with 12 bases in between. This CDR3 spans 14 amino acids. Germline CDR1 and CDR2: SGHRS and YFSETQ. The CDR3: CASTFSESNYGYTF. The CDR3, as DNA: TGCGCCAGCACTTTCTCAGAGTCTAACTATGGCTACACCTTC.

This chain links TRBV28 with TRBJ2-5, with D possibly matching TRBD2 (5 bases). The CDR3 covers 13 residues. Germline CDR1 is MDHEN and CDR2 is SYDVKM. The germline V and J ends were trimmed by 3 bases and 6 bases, with 11 bases remaining between them. Here the CDR3 DNA reads TGTGCCAGCAGTTTGAGCGGAGGAAAGACCCAGTACTTC. Protein sequence: CASSLSGGKTQYF.

The count of this clone is one. V gene TRBV5-6 combines with J gene TRBJ2-7; D is uncertain. Trimming shortened V by 4 bases and J by 3 bases, and 17 bases separated the two germline ends. The germline CDR1 and CDR2 sequences are SGHDT and YYEEEE. The length of the CDR3 is 15 residues. The CDR3 spells CASSRVGQQHYEQYF. CDR3 coding DNA: TGTGCCAGCAGCAGGGTAGGTCAGCAACACTACGAGCAGTACTTC.

This rearrangement joins TRBV9 to TRBJ2-7; D is ambiguous. Per the germline V gene, CDR1 is SGDLS and CDR2 is YYNGEE. Deletions cut 0 bases from V and 0 bases from J, with 7 bases between. This CDR3 has 14 amino acids. The CDR3 loop reads CASSVGQFSYEQYF. The CDR3 bases are TGTGCCAGCAGCGTAGGGCAGTTCTCCTACGAGCAGTACTTC.

The chain employs TRBV7-3 and TRBJ2-1, with D possibly TRBD2 on 6 matching bases. Deletions cut 1 base from V and 1 base from J, with 11 bases between. From germline, CDR1 is SGHTA and CDR2 FQGTGA. The CDR3 has 16 residues. CDR3 in DNA: TGTGCCAGCAGCTTAAGCGGGGCGGGTTCCTACAATGAGCAGTTCTTC. Its protein is CASSLSGAGSYNEQFF.

The rearrangement uses TRBV6-5 and TRBJ1-1, with 8 bases fitting TRBD1. This CDR3 spans 15 amino acids. The trim removed 5 bases at V and 1 base at J, leaving 6 bases unmatched. Germline V CDR1 and CDR2: MNHEY, SVGAGI. Here the CDR3 DNA reads TGTGCCAGCAGTCCGACAGGGGTCCCGAACACTGAAGCTTTCTTT. Translated, it gives CASSPTGVPNTEAFF.

V is TRBV5-1 and J is TRBJ1-1, with no clear D. V shed 0 bases and J shed 6 bases, with 12 bases lying between them. The CDR3 consists of 14 residues. CDR1 SGHRS and CDR2 YFSETQ come from the germline V gene. The DNA for the CDR3 is TGCGCCAGCAGCTTGGAGGTGAGTGGTTCTGAAGCTTTCTTT. Translated: CASSLEVSGSEAFF.

This chain links TRBV2 with TRBJ2-3, with 8 bases that match TRBD2. CDR1 and CDR2 (germline): SNHLY, FYNNEI. Trimming took 10 bases from V and 4 from J; bases not matched to a gene: 7. CDR3 size: 13 residues. CDR3 residues: CANQRERADTQYF. The CDR3 coding sequence is TGTGCCAACCAGCGGGAGCGCGCAGATACGCAGTATTTT. Combining the CDR3 with reference TRBV2 and TRBJ2-3 gives the whole variable domain EPEVTQTPSHQVTQMGQEVILRCVPISNHLYFYWYRQILGQKVEFLVSFYNNEISEKSEIFDDQFSVERPDGSNFTLKIRSTKLEDSAMYFCANQRERADTQYFGPGTRLTVL.

The CDR3: CASSPTRLNTEAFF. Here the CDR3 DNA reads TGTGCCAGCAGTCCAACCAGACTGAACACTGAAGCTTTCTTT. The V and J genes are TRBV2 and TRBJ1-1; no firm D call. Trimming shortened V by 5 bases and J by 0 bases, and 10 bases separated the two germline ends. The CDR3 length is 14 residues. Germline loops: CDR1 SNHLY, CDR2 FYNNEI.

V usage is TRBV5-1 and J usage is TRBJ2-7; D call uncertain. In germline, CDR1 is SGHRS, CDR2 YFSETQ. Trimming removed 4 bases at V and 1 base at J, with 12 bases between. The CDR3 has 14 amino acids. The chain's CDR3 is CASSADPGSYEQYF. In DNA, the CDR3 is TGCGCCAGCAGCGCCGACCCCGGGTCCTACGAGCAGTACTTC.

The J gene is TRBJ2-7, the V gene TRBV28, with 13 bases lining up with TRBD2. The CDR3 totals 16 residues. CDR1 and CDR2 from the germline V gene are MDHEN and SYDVKM. With 1 base clipped from V and 3 bases from J, the junction kept 3 bases outside the gene matches. In DNA form, the CDR3 reads TGTGCCAGCAGTTTATATTGGACTAGCGGGAGCTACGAGCAGTACTTC. Amino acids: CASSLYWTSGSYEQYF.

The chain carries TRBV30 and TRBJ2-7; D is undetermined. V lost 0 bases and J 3 bases, leaving 9 bases between the germline ends. Germline V gene sequence: CDR1 GTSNPN, CDR2 SVGIG (reference sequence). The CDR3 extends over 13 amino acids. The CDR3: CAWSVFYGYEQYF. The CDR3 coding sequence is TGTGCCTGGAGTGTATTTTACGGCTACGAGCAGTACTTC.

The chain joins TRBV19 to TRBJ1-1, with TRBD1 matching 8 bases. Germline lookup yields CDR1 LNHDA and CDR2 SQIVND (reference sequence). The CDR3 has 14 amino acids. The J segment lost 3 bases and the V segment lost 4 bases, leaving 4 bases of the junction unmatched. The DNA for the CDR3 is TGTGCCAGTAGTACGACAGGGGACGACACTGAAGCTTTCTTT. Its translation is CASSTTGDDTEAFF. The entire variable domain, with the rest obtained from reference TRBV19 and TRBJ1-1, is as follows: DGGITQSPKYLFRKEGQNVTLSCEQNLNHDAMYWYRQDPGQGLRLIYYSQIVNDFQKGDIAEGYSVSREKKESFPLTVTSAQKNPTAFYLCASSTTGDDTEAFFGQGTRLTVV.

The chain is built from TRBV28 and TRBJ1-4; tentatively, D is TRBD1 (5 bases). V gave up 6 bases and J gave up 8 bases, with 19 bases separating them. This CDR3 region has 15 residues. Germline CDR1 reads MDHEN; CDR2 reads SYDVKM. The CDR3 sequence is CASRPTTEWTEKLFF. CDR3 DNA: TGTGCCAGCAGACCGACGACAGAATGGACCGAAAAACTGTTTTTT.

V usage is TRBV18 and J usage is TRBJ1-1, with D possibly TRBD1 on 5 matching bases. CDR3 length: 16 amino acids. V lost 6 bases, J lost 5 bases, and 22 bases lay in between. Germline CDR1 is KGHSH and CDR2 is LQKENI. CDR3: CASSPTKGSWGTEAFF. CDR3 bases: TGTGCCAGCTCTCCAACCAAGGGTTCTTGGGGGACTGAAGCTTTCTTT.

The chain couples TRBV2 to TRBJ2-7; 9 positions match TRBD1. CDR3 length equals 13 residues. From germline, CDR1 is SNHLY and CDR2 FYNNEI. V dropped 6 bases and J dropped 6; count of bases not matched to a gene: 6. DNA of the CDR3: TGTGCCAGCAGCATGGGACAGGGTACCGAGCAGTACTTC. Translated: CASSMGQGTEQYF.